This T cell receptor (beta chain) originates from a study of beta chain features in type 1 diabetes. Background on the study: Patient and healthy donor groups were alike in age, gender and cell yields.

The sequenced template was cDNA made from the entire isolated RNA. The repertoire was sequenced with immunoSEQ multiplex PCR; TCRdb's copy has only in-frame clones and lacks some. The data hold about 660,000 clones, with roughly 13% observed a single time. As concerns this clone: No antigen is known for it.

Regarding the study as a whole: Reduced insertions and increased deletions marked VDJ junctions in type 1 diabetes patients. The study found moderately but significantly shorter TCRB CDR3s in all four CD4+ subsets of Type 1 diabetes patients.

The single heparinised draw taken from each donor contained roughly 100 mL of blood on average. CDR3 length equals 12 residues. The germline V and J ends were trimmed by 7 bases and 3 bases, with 10 bases remaining between them. The germline gives CDR1 SGDLS, CDR2 YYNGEE. The sample comprised naive CD4+ T cells from blood. This receptor was identified in a man aged 18-30 years with type 1 diabetes. The chain couples TRBV9 to TRBJ1-1; D is perhaps TRBD1 (6 bases). As DNA, the CDR3 is TGTGCCAGCGAGGACAGCGACACTGAAGCTTTCTTT. Translation gives CASEDSDTEAFF. Full variable domain (remainder filled in from reference TRBV9 and TRBJ1-1): DSGVTQTPKHLITATGQRVTLRCSPRSGDLSVYWYQQSLDQGLQFLIQYYNGEERAKGNILERFSAQQFPDLHSELNLSSLELGDSALYFCASEDSDTEAFFGQGTRLTVV.